The present TCR beta chain was sequenced within a study of shared clonotypes between healthy human individuals. Sequencing used immunoSEQ multiplex PCR; TCRdb keeps in-frame clones, though not all of them. The sample holds roughly 320,000 clones, 80% to 90% seen once. Comments on this clone: Its antigen is not identified.

This CDR3 has 15 amino acids. The J segment lost 2 bases and the V segment lost 6 bases, leaving 10 bases of the junction unmatched. Germline V gene data show CDR1 as MNHNS and CDR2 as SASEGT. Overall study findings and caveats: Some naive CD4 clonotypes, about 5.5%, turned up in common across several donors.

The sequence was obtained from a young man in good health. This chain uses TRBV6-1 with TRBJ2-7; TRBD1 agrees at 7 bases. The source material was memory CD8+ T cells sorted from blood. Subset denoted: CD45RO+ cells pooled with CCR7-negative TemRA cells. For the CDR3, the DNA is TGTGCCAGCAGCCTGACAGGGAAATCCACCTACGAGCAGTACTTC. This gives the protein CASSLTGKSTYEQYF.